The T cell receptor (beta chain) under discussion was sequenced for a study of blood T cell repertoires in COVID-19. Assay used: immunoSEQ multiplex PCR; TCRdb lists only in-frame clones, some missing. The table has hundreds of thousands of clones, about four fifths seen once. The V segment lost 6 bases and the J segment 8 bases; nucleotides outside the gene matches: 8. The germline CDR1 and CDR2 sequences are MNHEY and SVGAGI. The CDR3 extends over 14 amino acids. This rearrangement joins TRBV6-5 to TRBJ1-4; 8 bases line up with TRBD1. The sequenced sample consisted of PBMCs or T cells enriched from blood (not recorded which). This receptor was obtained from a woman aged 45-65 years who had been exposed to COVID-19. The chain's CDR3 is CASSLDRGGEKLFF. DNA of the CDR3: TGTGCCAGCAGCCTAGACAGGGGCGGCGAAAAACTGTTTTTT.